This is a list of T cell receptor beta chains from one sample in a study of cytomegalovirus exposure and HLA in healthy donors. Profiled with immunoSEQ multiplex PCR; TCRdb holds only in-frame clones, not every one. The top ten clones hold 8.6% of a sample with roughly 100,000 clones, over 70% of them seen once. Sample: PBMCs. The receptors shown here come from a woman aged 35 to 49 in good health and CMV-seropositive. The CDR3 runs from the conserved cysteine through the conserved F or W. D genes are given only for firm matches. The size field is filled for only some rows; it gives once, few, many or a size class.

CDR3	DNA	V	D	J	size
CASRAQGANRYGYTF	TGTGCCAGCAGGGCACAGGGGGCGAATCGCTATGGCTACACCTTC	TRBV2	TRBD1	TRBJ1-2	NA
CASSLLGGPTNEKLFF	TGTGCCAGCAGTTTACTCGGTGGGCCGACGAATGAAAAACTGTTTTTT	TRBV28	NA	TRBJ1-4	few
CASSEGPRGREPYEQYF	TGTGCCAGCAGTGAAGGACCCCGGGGGAGGGAGCCCTACGAGCAGTACTTC	TRBV25-1	TRBD2	TRBJ2-7	NA
CASSLQEITDTQYF	TGCGCCAGCAGCTTGCAGGAAATCACAGATACGCAGTATTTT	TRBV5-1	NA	TRBJ2-3	NA
CSVEVETSVTGELFF	TGCAGCGTTGAAGTGGAGACTAGCGTCACCGGGGAGCTGTTTTTT	TRBV29-1	TRBD2	TRBJ2-2	NA
CASSITRSDTQYF	TGTGCCAGTAGTATAACTAGATCGGATACGCAGTATTTT	TRBV19	NA	TRBJ2-3	NA
CAKCEGGAFF	TGTGCCAAGTGCGAAGGAGGAGCTTTCTTT	TRBV14	NA	TRBJ1-1	NA
CASSQGIEAFF	TGTGCCAGCAGCCAGGGTATAGAAGCTTTCTTT	TRBV7-9	NA	TRBJ1-1	NA
CARSPGMMRLNTEAFF	TGTGCCAGAAGCCCGGGTATGATGCGTCTGAACACTGAAGCTTTCTTT	TRBV5-3	NA	TRBJ1-1	few
CASSSRGGEDSYEQYF	TGTGCCAGCAGCTCCCGGGGGGGGGAAGACTCCTACGAGCAGTACTTC	TRBV7-2	TRBD2	TRBJ2-7	NA
CASSRQGLGQPQHF	TGTGCCAGCAGCCGGCAGGGGTTAGGGCAGCCCCAGCATTTT	TRBV6-1	NA	TRBJ1-5	NA